The T cell receptor (beta chain) described here comes from a study of long-term antiretroviral therapy in people with HIV. CDR1 and CDR2 from the germline V gene are MNHEY and SMNVEV (reference sequence). V lost 7 bases to trimming and J lost 4 bases; unmatched junction nucleotides: 7. This CDR3 is built from 15 residues. Findings and limits, study-wide: When set beside controls, HIV repertoires had CDR3 length ranges that were narrower.

Samples were assayed with immunoSEQ v3.0 at survey level. Data came from immunoSEQ multiplex PCR; TCRdb stores just in-frame clones and leaves some out. In the table there are 25,000 to 30,000 clones, approximately 90% of which are singletons. Points on this clone: The antigen remains unidentified.

The TCR comes from a young woman with HIV. V is TRBV27 and J is TRBJ2-1; TRBD2 matches at 10 bases. The sample here was unsorted PBMCs, taken 0.5 years after starting antiretroviral therapy. The CDR3 here is CASTAGGPLYNEQFF. The CDR3, as DNA: TGTGCCAGCACAGCGGGAGGGCCTCTTTACAATGAGCAGTTCTTC.